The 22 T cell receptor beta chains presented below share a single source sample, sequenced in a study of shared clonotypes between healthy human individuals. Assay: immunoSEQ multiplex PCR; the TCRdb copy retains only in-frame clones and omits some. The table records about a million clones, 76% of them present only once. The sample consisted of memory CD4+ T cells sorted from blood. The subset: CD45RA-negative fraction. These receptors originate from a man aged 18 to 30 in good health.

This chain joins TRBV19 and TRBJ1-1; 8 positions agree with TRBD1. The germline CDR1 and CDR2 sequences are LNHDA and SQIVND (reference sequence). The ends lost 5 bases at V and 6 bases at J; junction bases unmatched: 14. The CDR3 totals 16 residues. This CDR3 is CASSVNARTGIAEAFF. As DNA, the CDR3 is TGTGCCAGTAGTGTAAACGCTCGGACAGGGATTGCTGAAGCTTTCTTT.

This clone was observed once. This chain's CDR3 is CASSLSLYTDTQYF. The CDR3 coding sequence is TGTGCCAGCAGCTTATCTCTTTACACAGATACGCAGTATTTT. The chain has TRBV11-2 and TRBJ2-3, with unresolved D. V was cut by 2 bases and J by 2 bases, with 8 bases left in between. The CDR3 has 14 amino acids. Germline CDR1 SGHAT, CDR2 FQNNGV.

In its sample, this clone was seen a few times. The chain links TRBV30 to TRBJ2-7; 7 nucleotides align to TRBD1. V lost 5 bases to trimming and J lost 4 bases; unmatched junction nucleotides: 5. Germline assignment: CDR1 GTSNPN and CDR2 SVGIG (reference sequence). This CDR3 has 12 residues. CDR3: CAWGRDRYEQYF. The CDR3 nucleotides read TGTGCCTGGGGACGGGACAGATACGAGCAGTACTTC. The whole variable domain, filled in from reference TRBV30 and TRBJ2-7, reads SQTIHQWPATLVQPVGSPLSLECTVEGTSNPNLYWYRQAAGRGLQLLFYSVGIGQISSEVPQNLSASRPQDRQFILSSKKLLLSDSGFYLCAWGRDRYEQYFGPGTRLTVT.

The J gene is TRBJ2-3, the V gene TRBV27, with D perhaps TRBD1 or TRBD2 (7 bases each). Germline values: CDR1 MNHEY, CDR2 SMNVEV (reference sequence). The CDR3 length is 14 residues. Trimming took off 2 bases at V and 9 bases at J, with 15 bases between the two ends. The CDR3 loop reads CASSLREGAGTQYF. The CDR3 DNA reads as TGTGCCAGCAGTTTAAGGGAGGGGGCGGGGACGCAGTATTTT.

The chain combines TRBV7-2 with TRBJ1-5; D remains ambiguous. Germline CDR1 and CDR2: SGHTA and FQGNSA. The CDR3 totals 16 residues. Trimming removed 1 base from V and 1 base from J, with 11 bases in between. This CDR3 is CASSLVSGFSNQPQHF. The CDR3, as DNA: TGTGCCAGCAGCTTAGTTAGCGGGTTCAGCAATCAGCCCCAGCATTTT. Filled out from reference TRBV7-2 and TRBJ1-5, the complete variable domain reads GAGVSQSPSNKVTEKGKDVELRCDPISGHTALYWYRQSLGQGLEFLIYFQGNSAPDKSGLPSDRFSAERTGGSVSTLTIQRTQQEDSAVYLCASSLVSGFSNQPQHFGDGTRLSIL.

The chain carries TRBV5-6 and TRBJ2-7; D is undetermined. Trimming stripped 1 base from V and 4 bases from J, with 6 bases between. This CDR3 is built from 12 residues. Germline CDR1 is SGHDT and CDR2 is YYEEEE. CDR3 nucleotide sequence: TGTGCCAGCAGCTTGAAACCTTACGAGCAGTACTTC. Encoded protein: CASSLKPYEQYF.

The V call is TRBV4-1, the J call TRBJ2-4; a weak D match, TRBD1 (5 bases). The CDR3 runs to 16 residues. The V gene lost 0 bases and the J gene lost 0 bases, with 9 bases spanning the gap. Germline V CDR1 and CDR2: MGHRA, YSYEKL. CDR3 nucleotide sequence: TGCGCCAGCAGCCAAGAAAGAGACAGAGCCAAAAACATTCAGTACTTC. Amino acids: CASSQERDRAKNIQYF.

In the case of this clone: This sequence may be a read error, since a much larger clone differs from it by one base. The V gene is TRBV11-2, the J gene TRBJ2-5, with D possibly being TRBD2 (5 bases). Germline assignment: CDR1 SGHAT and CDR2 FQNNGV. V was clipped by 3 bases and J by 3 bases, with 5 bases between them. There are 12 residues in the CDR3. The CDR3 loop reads CASSFGEETQYF. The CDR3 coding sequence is TGTGCCAGCAGCTTCGGGGAAGAGACCCAGTACTTC.

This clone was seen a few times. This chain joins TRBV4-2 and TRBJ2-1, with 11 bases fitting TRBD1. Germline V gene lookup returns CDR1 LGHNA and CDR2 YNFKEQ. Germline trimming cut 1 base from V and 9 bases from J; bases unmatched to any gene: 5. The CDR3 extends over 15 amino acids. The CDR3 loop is CASSQGTGGLSEQFF. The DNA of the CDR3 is TGTGCCAGCAGCCAAGGGACAGGGGGCTTATCTGAGCAGTTCTTC.

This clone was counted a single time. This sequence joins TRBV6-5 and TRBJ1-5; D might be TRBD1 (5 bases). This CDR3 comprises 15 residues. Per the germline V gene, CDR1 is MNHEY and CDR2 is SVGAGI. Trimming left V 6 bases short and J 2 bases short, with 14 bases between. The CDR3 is CASSPDTGGNQPQHF. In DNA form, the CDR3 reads TGTGCCAGCAGCCCGGATACAGGAGGCAATCAGCCCCAGCATTTT.

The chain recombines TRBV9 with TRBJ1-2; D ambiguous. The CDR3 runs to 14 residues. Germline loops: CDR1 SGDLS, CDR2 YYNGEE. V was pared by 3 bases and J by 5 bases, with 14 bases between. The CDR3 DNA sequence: TGTGCCAGCAGCGCCCTCCAAAACACTTATGGCTACACCTTC. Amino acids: CASSALQNTYGYTF.

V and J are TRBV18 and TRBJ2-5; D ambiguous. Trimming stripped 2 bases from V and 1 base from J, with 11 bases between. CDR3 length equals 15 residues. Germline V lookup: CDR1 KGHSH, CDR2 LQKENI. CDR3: CASSPSPGPQETQYF. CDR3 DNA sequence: TGTGCCAGCTCACCATCCCCGGGTCCCCAAGAGACCCAGTACTTC.

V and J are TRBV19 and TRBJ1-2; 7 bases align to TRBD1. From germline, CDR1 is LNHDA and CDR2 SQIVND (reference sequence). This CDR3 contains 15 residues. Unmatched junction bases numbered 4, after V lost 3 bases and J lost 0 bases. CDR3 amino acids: CASSIYGTANYGYTF. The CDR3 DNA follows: TGTGCCAGTAGTATTTACGGGACAGCTAACTATGGCTACACCTTC. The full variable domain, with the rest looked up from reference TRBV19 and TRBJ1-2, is DGGITQSPKYLFRKEGQNVTLSCEQNLNHDAMYWYRQDPGQGLRLIYYSQIVNDFQKGDIAEGYSVSREKKESFPLTVTSAQKNPTAFYLCASSIYGTANYGYTFGSGTRLTVV.

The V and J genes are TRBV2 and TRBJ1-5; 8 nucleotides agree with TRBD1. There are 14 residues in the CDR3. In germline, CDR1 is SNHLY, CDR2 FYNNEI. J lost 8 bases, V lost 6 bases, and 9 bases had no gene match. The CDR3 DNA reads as TGTGCCAGCAGCGCCCGACAGGGGCGGAAGCCCCAGCATTTT. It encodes CASSARQGRKPQHF.

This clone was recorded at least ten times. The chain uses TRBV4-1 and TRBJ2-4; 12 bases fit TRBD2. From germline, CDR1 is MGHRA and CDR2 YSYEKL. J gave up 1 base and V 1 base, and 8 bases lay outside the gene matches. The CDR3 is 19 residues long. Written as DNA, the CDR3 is TGCGCCAGCAGCCAAGGAAGACTAGCGGGAGATGGGGCCAAAAACATTCAGTACTTC. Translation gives CASSQGRLAGDGAKNIQYF.

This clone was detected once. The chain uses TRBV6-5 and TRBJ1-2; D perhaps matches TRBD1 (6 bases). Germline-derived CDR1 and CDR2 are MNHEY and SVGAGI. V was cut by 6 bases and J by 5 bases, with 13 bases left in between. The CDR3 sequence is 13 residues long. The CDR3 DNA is TGTGCCAGCAGGACAGGCTTAATGTATGGCTACACCTTC. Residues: CASRTGLMYGYTF.

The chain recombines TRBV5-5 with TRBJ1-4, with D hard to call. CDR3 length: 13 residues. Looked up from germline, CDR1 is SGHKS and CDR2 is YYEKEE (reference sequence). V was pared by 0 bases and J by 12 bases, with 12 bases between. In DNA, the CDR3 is TGTGCCAGCAGCTTGGTGGTGGGTCGGGAACTGTTTTTT. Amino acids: CASSLVVGRELFF.

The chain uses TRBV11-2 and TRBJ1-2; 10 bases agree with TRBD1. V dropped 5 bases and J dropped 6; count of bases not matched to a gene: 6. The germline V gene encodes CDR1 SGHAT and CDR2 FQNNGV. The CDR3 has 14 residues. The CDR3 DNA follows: TGTGCCAGCAGCCGAATCGGGACAGGGGATGGCTACACCTTC. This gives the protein CASSRIGTGDGYTF.

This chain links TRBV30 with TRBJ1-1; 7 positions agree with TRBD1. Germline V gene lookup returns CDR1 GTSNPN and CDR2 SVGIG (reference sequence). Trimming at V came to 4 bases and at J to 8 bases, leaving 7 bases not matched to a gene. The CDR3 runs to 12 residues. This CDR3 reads CAWNSGQPEAFF. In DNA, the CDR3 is TGTGCCTGGAACTCGGGACAGCCAGAAGCTTTCTTT.

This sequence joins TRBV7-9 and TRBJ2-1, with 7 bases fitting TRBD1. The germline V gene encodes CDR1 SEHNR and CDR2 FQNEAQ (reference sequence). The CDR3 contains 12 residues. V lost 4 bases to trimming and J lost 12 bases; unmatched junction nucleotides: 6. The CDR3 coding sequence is TGTGCCAGCAGCTCGGACAGGTCCGGGCAGTTCTTC. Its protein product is CASSSDRSGQFF.

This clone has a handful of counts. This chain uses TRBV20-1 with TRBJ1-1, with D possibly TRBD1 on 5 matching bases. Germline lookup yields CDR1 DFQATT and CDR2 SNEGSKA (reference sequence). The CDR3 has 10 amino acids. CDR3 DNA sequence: TGCAGCCTTTCCAGGGTGGAAGCTTTCTTT. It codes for CSLSRVEAFF.

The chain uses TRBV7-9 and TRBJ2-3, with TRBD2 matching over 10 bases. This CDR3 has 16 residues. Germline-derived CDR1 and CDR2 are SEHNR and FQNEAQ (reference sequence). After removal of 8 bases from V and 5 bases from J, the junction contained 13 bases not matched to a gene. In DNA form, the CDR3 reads TGTGCCAGCCAATCTGGAGCGGGGGGGCCGAAAGATACGCAGTATTTT. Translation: CASQSGAGGPKDTQYF.